This T cell receptor beta chain comes out of a study of cytomegalovirus exposure and HLA in healthy donors. Across the study: T cells numbering around 180 million yielded around 120 million unique TCR beta sequences in an earlier analysis. Overall study results and limits: Investigators reported about 160 TCR beta chains as tied to cytomegalovirus. Within a later analysis, the majority of CMV-associated TCR beta chains appeared HLA-restricted. Specificity of a few CMV-associated chains for CMV antigens was verified in vitro.

This clone is medium-sized by share. Its antigen remains unknown. Primers for the PCR totalled 60 Vbeta and 13 Jbeta. Generated by immunoSEQ multiplex PCR, the TCRdb table keeps only in-frame clones and is missing some. The sample lists 80,000 or so clones, roughly two thirds occurring once. The receptor was isolated from a man aged 55 to 70 in good health and CMV-seropositive. Sequenced sample: PBMCs.

The CDR3 nucleotides read TGTGCCAGCAGTGAAGCGGGAGAGACTTCGGGTGAAGCTTTCTTT. Amino acids: CASSEAGETSGEAFF. The genes are TRBV2 and TRBJ1-1; D uncertain. The V and J ends lost 0 bases and 7 bases respectively, with 15 bases between them. CDR1 is SNHLY and CDR2 is FYNNEI in the germline V gene. The CDR3 runs 15 residues.